This passage covers 19 T cell receptor beta chains from one sample sequenced in a study of human versus mouse CDR3 diversity and MHC coevolution. Some clones are missing from TCRdb's copy, which holds only in-frame ones; the method was immunoSEQ multiplex PCR. Of about 60,000 clones in the sample, around 94% were seen once. The material sequenced was naive CD4+ T cells from blood. Documented subset: CD45RO-negative CD62L-positive naive CD4 T cells. The source is a person in their 60s in good health.

This sequence joins TRBV2 and TRBJ1-2; 11 nucleotides agree with TRBD1. CDR3 size: 15 residues. The V gene end was trimmed by 7 bases and the J gene end by 3 bases; junction bases not matched to a gene: 7. Germline CDR1 and CDR2: SNHLY and FYNNEI. The CDR3 protein is CASKGQGAGDYGYTF. In nucleotides, the CDR3 is TGTGCCAGCAAAGGACAGGGGGCAGGGGACTATGGCTACACCTTC.

The chain is built from TRBV18 and TRBJ2-1, with D perhaps matching TRBD2 (6 bases). V dropped 5 bases and J dropped 6 bases, with 11 bases sitting between them. Germline lookup yields CDR1 KGHSH and CDR2 LQKENI. The CDR3 is 13 amino acids. The CDR3 DNA sequence: TGTGCCAGCTCAGCCCTTAGCGGCAATGAGCAGTTCTTC. Amino acid sequence: CASSALSGNEQFF.

The chain uses TRBV27 and TRBJ1-1; tentative D call: TRBD1 (6 bases). Germline assignment: CDR1 MNHEY and CDR2 SMNVEV (reference sequence). Trimming took off 3 bases at V and 5 bases at J, with 10 bases between the two ends. This CDR3 spans 13 amino acids. CDR3 coding DNA: TGTGCCAGCAGTTTTCAGGGGCTTACTGAAGCTTTCTTT. Translated: CASSFQGLTEAFF.

A note on this clone: Within the sample, other DNA sequences also encode this same CDR3. This chain connects TRBV29-1 to TRBJ1-1, with 10 bases lining up with TRBD1. Germline V gene data show CDR1 as SQVTM and CDR2 as ANQGSEA. The CDR3 sequence is 16 residues long. The trim removed 1 base at V and 0 bases at J, leaving 5 bases unmatched. This CDR3 reads CSVEGGDRGLNTEAFF. The CDR3 region has the DNA TGCAGCGTTGAAGGGGGGGACAGGGGCCTGAACACTGAAGCTTTCTTT. Full variable domain (missing parts from reference TRBV29-1 and TRBJ1-1): SAVISQKPSRDICQRGTSLTIQCQVDSQVTMMFWYRQQPGQSLTLIATANQGSEATYESGFVIDKFPISRPNLTFSTLTVSNMSPEDSSIYLCSVEGGDRGLNTEAFFGQGTRLTVV.

J is TRBJ1-2 and V is TRBV30; possibly TRBD1 for D (6 bases). Trimming took 1 base from V and 4 from J, leaving 16 bases between them. CDR3 size: 15 residues. The germline V gene encodes CDR1 GTSNPN and CDR2 SVGIG (reference sequence). The CDR3 spells CAWSGPGQWVYGYTF. DNA for the CDR3: TGTGCCTGGAGTGGTCCTGGACAGTGGGTCTATGGCTACACCTTC.

This clone has just one count. The chain employs TRBV27 and TRBJ1-3; no reliable D call. The CDR3 totals 13 residues. V gave up 3 bases and J gave up 2 bases, with 5 bases separating them. Germline V gene lookup returns CDR1 MNHEY and CDR2 SMNVEV (reference sequence). The CDR3 region is CASSFNPGNTIYF. CDR3 in DNA: TGTGCCAGCAGTTTCAATCCTGGAAACACCATATATTTT.

The chain combines TRBV19 with TRBJ2-6, with D perhaps matching TRBD2 (5 bases). Per the germline V gene, CDR1 is LNHDA and CDR2 is SQIVND (reference sequence). V dropped 2 bases and J dropped 3 bases, with 14 bases sitting between them. The length of the CDR3 is 17 residues. CDR3 nucleotide sequence: TGTGCCAGTAGTATATTAGAGGGCCGGGGTGGGGCCAACGTCCTGACTTTC. Its translation is CASSILEGRGGANVLTF. The full variable domain, rest sourced from reference TRBV19 and TRBJ2-6, is DGGITQSPKYLFRKEGQNVTLSCEQNLNHDAMYWYRQDPGQGLRLIYYSQIVNDFQKGDIAEGYSVSREKKESFPLTVTSAQKNPTAFYLCASSILEGRGGANVLTFGAGSRLTVL.

This sequence joins TRBV18 and TRBJ2-1; 8 positions match TRBD1. The CDR3 loop spans 14 amino acids. The germline V gene encodes CDR1 KGHSH and CDR2 LQKENI. V gave up 0 bases and J gave up 8 bases; unmatched junction bases: 3. The CDR3 here is CASSPPPGGDEQFF. The CDR3, as DNA: TGTGCCAGCTCACCACCGCCAGGGGGCGATGAGCAGTTCTTC.

The CDR3 here is CASSSGSRAFYNEQFF. The CDR3 DNA reads TGTGCCAGCAGTTCGGGTTCGCGGGCTTTCTACAATGAGCAGTTCTTC. The rearrangement links TRBV27 to TRBJ2-1, with D possibly matching TRBD2 (5 bases). This CDR3 is 16 amino acids long. Per germline, CDR1 MNHEY and CDR2 SMNVEV (reference sequence). The germline V and J ends were trimmed by 4 bases and 3 bases, with 16 bases remaining between them.

The rearrangement uses TRBV9 and TRBJ2-7, with 11 bases matching TRBD1. The CDR3 is 16 residues long. Trimming removed 4 bases from V and 3 bases from J; junction bases left unmatched: 9. The germline V gene encodes CDR1 SGDLS and CDR2 YYNGEE. The CDR3 protein is CASSISPGTGGYEQYF. The DNA of the CDR3 is TGTGCCAGCAGCATCTCCCCAGGGACAGGGGGCTACGAGCAGTACTTC. Full variable domain (remainder filled in from reference TRBV9 and TRBJ2-7): DSGVTQTPKHLITATGQRVTLRCSPRSGDLSVYWYQQSLDQGLQFLIQYYNGEERAKGNILERFSAQQFPDLHSELNLSSLELGDSALYFCASSISPGTGGYEQYFGPGTRLTVT.

V and J are TRBV7-7 and TRBJ2-1; 11 bases line up with TRBD2. The CDR3 length is 17 residues. J lost 4 bases, V lost 5 bases, and 10 bases had no gene match. Germline V lookup: CDR1 SSHAT, CDR2 FNYEAQ (reference sequence). The CDR3 DNA follows: TGTGCCAGCAGCCCTTCCACTGGACTAGCGGGTTACAATGAGCAGTTCTTC. It codes for CASSPSTGLAGYNEQFF.

This rearrangement joins TRBV5-1 to TRBJ2-5, with 9 bases identical to TRBD1. Germline-derived CDR1 and CDR2 are SGHRS and YFSETQ. The ends lost 5 bases at V and 5 bases at J; junction bases unmatched: 13. The CDR3 is 16 amino acids. The CDR3 spells CASSSTTGGIRETQYF. The CDR3 DNA is TGCGCCAGCAGTTCCACGACAGGGGGGATTCGGGAGACCCAGTACTTC.

This chain connects TRBV27 to TRBJ2-3; 9 bases agree with TRBD2. CDR1 is MNHEY, CDR2 SMNVEV, per germline (reference sequence). The CDR3 runs to 20 residues. The V gene end was trimmed by 5 bases and the J gene end by 2 bases; junction bases not matched to a gene: 20. In DNA, the CDR3 is TGTGCCAGCAGTCTTAAAGCCCCGCAGACTAGCGGAGGGACCACAGATACGCAGTATTTT. Translated: CASSLKAPQTSGGTTDTQYF.

The chain carries TRBV5-4 and TRBJ2-1; TRBD2 is a possible D gene (6 bases). Trimming shortened V by 0 bases and J by 0 bases, and 10 bases separated the two germline ends. Germline loops: CDR1 SGHNT, CDR2 YYREEE (reference sequence). This CDR3 is built from 16 residues. CDR3 sequence (DNA): TGTGCCAGCAGCTTGGGGGGGAGGAGCTCCTACAATGAGCAGTTCTTC. It specifies CASSLGGRSSYNEQFF.

This rearrangement joins TRBV19 to TRBJ2-4; D is possibly TRBD2 (7 bases). Trimming took off 7 bases at V and 0 bases at J, with 13 bases between the two ends. In germline, CDR1 is LNHDA, CDR2 SQIVND (reference sequence). The length of the CDR3 is 15 residues. This CDR3 reads CASKGGGIAKNIQYF. The CDR3 DNA is TGTGCCAGTAAAGGGGGGGGGATAGCCAAAAACATTCAGTACTTC.

To note about this clone: One end of the junction varies from germline; a read error may be responsible. J is TRBJ2-7 and V is TRBV6-1; TRBD2 agrees at 15 bases. Germline V CDR1 and CDR2: MNHNS, SASEGT. The CDR3 loop spans 14 amino acids. This chain's CDR3 is CASREGLAGGRQYF. Written as DNA, the CDR3 is TGTGCCAGCAGGGAAGGACTAGCGGGAGGGCGGCAGTACTTC.

This chain connects TRBV18 to TRBJ2-3; TRBD2 agrees at 7 bases. The CDR3 runs to 16 residues. The germline V gene has CDR1 KGHSH and CDR2 LQKENI. V gave up 3 bases and J gave up 0 bases; unmatched junction bases: 6. DNA for the CDR3: TGTGCCAGCTCACCCATCCTAGCGGAGAGCACAGATACGCAGTATTTT. This sequence encodes CASSPILAESTDTQYF. Supplemented by reference TRBV18 and TRBJ2-3, the full variable domain reads NAGVMQNPRHLVRRRGQEARLRCSPMKGHSHVYWYRQLPEEGLKFMVYLQKENIIDESGMPKERFSAEFPKEGPSILRIQQVVRGDSAAYFCASSPILAESTDTQYFGPGTRLTVL.

This chain joins TRBV27 and TRBJ2-3; D perhaps matches TRBD2 (5 bases). The germline V gene has CDR1 MNHEY and CDR2 SMNVEV (reference sequence). V was trimmed by 5 bases and J by 4 bases, leaving 13 bases between them. The CDR3 has 14 residues. The CDR3 is CASSPSGIADTQYF. The DNA for the CDR3 is TGTGCCAGCAGTCCCTCCGGGATAGCAGATACGCAGTATTTT.

The chain employs TRBV19 and TRBJ2-7; 8 positions match TRBD1. The CDR3 loop spans 14 amino acids. The germline V gene encodes CDR1 LNHDA and CDR2 SQIVND (reference sequence). V dropped 5 bases and J dropped 0; count of bases not matched to a gene: 3. DNA of the CDR3: TGTGCCAGTAGTCCCGGGACAGGCTCCTACGAGCAGTACTTC. Protein sequence: CASSPGTGSYEQYF. The full variable domain, its missing parts supplied by reference TRBV19 and TRBJ2-7, is DGGITQSPKYLFRKEGQNVTLSCEQNLNHDAMYWYRQDPGQGLRLIYYSQIVNDFQKGDIAEGYSVSREKKESFPLTVTSAQKNPTAFYLCASSPGTGSYEQYFGPGTRLTVT.